The clone carrying this TCR beta chain was recorded a few times. No antigen is known for it. Aged 18 to 65, hyperthyroidism patients had been newly diagnosed, with under 2 months' duration. Around 10 ml of fresh blood yielded the PBMCs by density gradient. V dropped 4 bases and J dropped 6 bases, with 17 bases sitting between them. Germline CDR1 and CDR2: SGDLS and YYNGEE. The CDR3 is made up of 15 amino acids. Using RNA transcripts, the TCR beta CDR3 regions were amplified. Second-round multiplex PCR came after a first-round RT-PCR that employed HTBI primers. TCRdb used MiXCR to reprocess the multiplex PCR reads, holding one entry per CDR3 protein. The sample holds about 380,000 distinct CDR3 sequences, 15% seen once. This sample is part of a study of Graves' ophthalmopathy and Graves' hyperthyroidism. Findings of the study overall: Also, most clonotypes expanded in the thyroid above 0.001 frequency appeared in blood.

The clonotype originates from a woman under 30 with stable Graves' hyperthyroidism. The V and J genes are TRBV9 and TRBJ1-5; D is unresolved. Sequenced material: peripheral blood. CDR3 sequence reads: CASSLYGENSQPQHF. For the CDR3, the DNA is TGTGCCAGCAGCCTCTATGGGGAAAATTCTCAGCCCCAGCATTTT.